Listed below are T cell receptor beta chains from one sample, sequenced in a study of T cell responses to AZD1222 COVID-19 vaccine. Assay used: immunoSEQ multiplex PCR; TCRdb lists only in-frame clones, some missing. The sample records 75,000 to 100,000 clones, approximately 92% being singletons. Sequenced material: peripheral blood, taken on day 0 of AZD1222 vaccination. Receptors originate from an adult in good health. CDR3s include the opening cysteine and the closing phenylalanine or tryptophan. The order of the fields is J gene, D gene, CDR3 length, V gene, clone size, CDR3 DNA, CDR3 protein. The D gene is left open where the match is weak. Clone size, where shown, is once, few, many, or a class for clones that have expanded.

>TRBJ1-1|TRBD1|16|TRBV14|NA
TGTGCCAGCAGCCAAGGCCGATGGACAGGGGGCACTGAAGCTTTCTTT
CASSQGRWTGGTEAFF
>TRBJ2-7|NA|18|TRBV4-1|once
TGCGCCAGCAGCCAAGGGCGCGCGACGCGGGGCTACTCCTACGAGCAGTACTTC
CASSQGRATRGYSYEQYF
>TRBJ2-1|NA|16|TRBV5-1|NA
TGCGCCAGCAGCTTGGATGGTAGCGTTTCCTACAATGAGCAGTTCTTC
CASSLDGSVSYNEQFF
>TRBJ1-5|NA|15|TRBV27|NA
TGTGCCAGCCTGCCCCAGAGCTATAGCAATCAGCCCCAGCATTTT
CASLPQSYSNQPQHF
>TRBJ1-4|TRBD1|14|TRBV28|once
TGTGCCAGCAGTTCGGGACAGTACTCAGTGAAACTGTTTTTT
CASSSGQYSVKLFF
>TRBJ2-1|TRBD1|16|TRBV7-9|NA
TGTGCCAGCAGCCTAGCCCCGACAGGGGCGGGCAATGAGCAGTTCTTC
CASSLAPTGAGNEQFF
>TRBJ1-2|TRBD1|14|TRBV27|NA
TGTGCCAGCAGTACCCAGACAGGGGTGGATGGCTACACCTTC
CASSTQTGVDGYTF
>TRBJ2-7|NA|13|TRBV5-1|NA
TGCGCCAGCAGCCTAATAGGAAACCTCGAGCAGTACTTC
CASSLIGNLEQYF
>TRBJ1-1|NA|14|TRBV29-1|NA
TGCAGCGTCACCAAGGGAGGGGGGGACACTGAAGCTTTCTTT
CSVTKGGGDTEAFF
>TRBJ2-7|TRBD1|13|TRBV12-5|NA
TGTGCTAGTGCCAGACAGGGGGCCTACGAGCAGTACTTC
CASARQGAYEQYF
>TRBJ2-2|NA|12|TRBV2|NA
TGTGCCAGCAGTGTGAACACCGGGGAGCTGTTTTTT
CASSVNTGELFF
>TRBJ2-1|NA|13|TRBV2|NA
TGTGCACCGGAGACAGTGAACTACAATGAGCAGTTCTTC
CAPETVNYNEQFF
>TRBJ2-2|TRBD2|12|TRBV7-7|NA
TGTGCTAGCGGGGGGAGCACCGGGGAGCTGTTTTTT
CASGGSTGELFF
>TRBJ2-2|NA|11|TRBV28|NA
TGTGCCAGCAGAAGCACCGGGGAGCTGTTTTTT
CASRSTGELFF
>TRBJ1-3|NA|11|TRBV7-6|NA
TGTGCCAGCAGCCTTGGGGACACCATATATTTT
CASSLGDTIYF
>TRBJ2-5|NA|13|TRBV7-2|NA
TGTGCCAGCAGCCGAGGAGTTGGAGAGACCCAGTACTTC
CASSRGVGETQYF